A selection of T cell receptor beta chains follows, all from one sample in a study of T cell repertoires in cytomegalovirus infection. The antigens for these receptors are not known. From the reads, TCRdb called clonotypes with MiXCR, one entry per CDR3 protein. Of a few hundred thousand distinct CDR3 sequences listed, about 33% are singletons. Sequenced here: cultured PBMCs, sampled from culture after CMV antigen stimulation. All receptors come from a human donor in good health (CMV status not recorded). Some clones in this sample may be carry-over from other donors' samples. The CDR3 runs from the conserved cysteine through the conserved F or W. Fields, in order: D gene, V gene, clone size, J gene, CDR3 DNA, CDR3 protein. The D gene is left open where the match is weak. Clone size is not always given. Where it is, it says once, few, many or a class for expanded clones.

TRBD1	TRBV28	few	TRBJ2-1	TGTGCCAGCACACTGGGACAGGGAGCCTACAATGAGCAGTTCTTC	CASTLGQGAYNEQFF
-	TRBV5-1	many	TRBJ1-1	TGTGCCAGCAGCTTTCGGCTGAACACTGAAGCTTTCTTT	CASSFRLNTEAFF
-	TRBV2	-	TRBJ1-2	TGTGCCAGCTCCGGTGGGGTGGTGGACTATGGCTACACCTTC	CASSGGVVDYGYTF
-	TRBV28	-	TRBJ2-2	TGTGCCAGCAGTTTAATAACAGGGGGGGAGCTGTTTTTT	CASSLITGGELFF
-	TRBV11-3	many	TRBJ1-1	TGTGCCAGCAGCTCTGGCGTAAGATCCCTGAACACTGAAGCTTTCTTT	CASSSGVRSLNTEAFF
TRBD1	TRBV7-6	few	TRBJ1-3	TGTGCCAGCAGCCCGGGACAGGGGGCTGACACCATATATTTT	CASSPGQGADTIYF
-	TRBV28	-	TRBJ2-5	TGTGCCAGCAGTTCGCCGATGGACTCTTCAAGGGAGACCCAGTACTTC	CASSSPMDSSRETQYF
-	TRBV6-2/TRBV6-3	few	TRBJ2-1	TGTGCCAGCAGTTATCTTAGTAATGAGCAGTTCTTC	CASSYLSNEQFF
-	TRBV9	-	TRBJ1-1	TGTGCCAGCAGCGTAGGCCCAGGGATGGGAACTTTCTTT	CASSVGPGMGTFF
TRBD2	TRBV4-3	few	TRBJ2-2	TGCGCCAGCAGCCCCGATCTACTAGCGGGAGCAGGGAGCACCGGGGAGCTGTTTTTT	CASSPDLLAGAGSTGELFF
-	TRBV29-1	-	TRBJ2-5	TGCAGCTACCGACAATCTAGGGAACCGCAAGAGACCCAGTACTTC	CSYRQSREPQETQYF
-	TRBV28	few	TRBJ1-4	TGTGCCAGCAGTTTGGCCCTGGAGGGAAAGGAACTGTTTTTT	CASSLALEGKELFF
-	TRBV20-1	-	TRBJ1-2	TGCAGTGCTAGAGGCAGAAGCTATGGCTACACCTTC	CSARGRSYGYTF
-	TRBV12-3/TRBV12-4	many	TRBJ1-2	TGTGCCAGCAGTCTCGTCGAACCTAACTATGGCTACACCTTC	CASSLVEPNYGYTF
TRBD2	TRBV7-6	-	TRBJ2-1	TGTGCCAGCAGCGGACTAGCGGGAGGGCGTGAGCAGTTCTTC	CASSGLAGGREQFF
-	TRBV7-2	many	TRBJ2-3	TGTGCCAGCAGCTTCCTTGGGGGCGCGACAGATACGCAGTATTTT	CASSFLGGATDTQYF
-	TRBV20-1	-	TRBJ1-5	TGCAGTGTTGGCAGGGAAAATCAGCCCCAGCATTTT	CSVGRENQPQHF
TRBD1	TRBV7-1	-	TRBJ1-2	TGTGCCAGCAGCTCCCGACAGGGCTTTGACTATGGCTACACCTTC	CASSSRQGFDYGYTF
-	TRBV28	-	TRBJ1-5	TGTGCCAGCAGTTTATCGGGGGGCCTTAGCAATCAGCCCCAGCATTTT	CASSLSGGLSNQPQHF
-	TRBV10-3	few	TRBJ2-1	TGTGCCATCAGTGATGGTGAGAAGAGCTCCTACAATGAGCAGTTCTTC	CAISDGEKSSYNEQFF
-	TRBV29-1	-	TRBJ2-1	TGCAGCGTTGAACCCACCCTGGCGGCCTACAATGAGCAGTTCTTC	CSVEPTLAAYNEQFF
-	TRBV12-3/TRBV12-4	-	TRBJ2-2	TGTGCCAGCCAGGGTACCGGGGAGCTGTTTTTT	CASQGTGELFF
-	TRBV7-2	many	TRBJ1-5	TGTGCCAGCAGCCCATGGGGGAGGGGAGGTCAGCCCCAGCATTTT	CASSPWGRGGQPQHF
TRBD1	TRBV29-1	-	TRBJ1-2	TGCAGCGCGGGGACAGGGATGGGCAACTATGGCTACACCTTC	CSAGTGMGNYGYTF
-	TRBV7-2	few	TRBJ2-7	TGTGCCAGCAGCTTAAGTGGCGGGTCTACGAGGGGGCAGTACTTC	CASSLSGGSTRGQYF